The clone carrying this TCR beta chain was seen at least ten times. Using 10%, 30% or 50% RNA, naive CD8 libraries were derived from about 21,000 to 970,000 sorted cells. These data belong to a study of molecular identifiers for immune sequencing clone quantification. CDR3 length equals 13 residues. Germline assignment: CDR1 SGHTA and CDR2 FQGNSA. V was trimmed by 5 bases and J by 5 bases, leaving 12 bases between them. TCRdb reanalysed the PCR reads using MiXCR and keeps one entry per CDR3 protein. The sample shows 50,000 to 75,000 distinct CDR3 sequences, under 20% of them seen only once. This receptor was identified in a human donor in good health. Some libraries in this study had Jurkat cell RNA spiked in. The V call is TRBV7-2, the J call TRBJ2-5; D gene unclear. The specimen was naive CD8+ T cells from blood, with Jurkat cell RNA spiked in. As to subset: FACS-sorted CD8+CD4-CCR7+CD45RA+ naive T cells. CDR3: CASSDPAFETQYF. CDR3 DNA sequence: TGTGCCAGCAGCGACCCGGCGTTTGAGACCCAGTACTTC.